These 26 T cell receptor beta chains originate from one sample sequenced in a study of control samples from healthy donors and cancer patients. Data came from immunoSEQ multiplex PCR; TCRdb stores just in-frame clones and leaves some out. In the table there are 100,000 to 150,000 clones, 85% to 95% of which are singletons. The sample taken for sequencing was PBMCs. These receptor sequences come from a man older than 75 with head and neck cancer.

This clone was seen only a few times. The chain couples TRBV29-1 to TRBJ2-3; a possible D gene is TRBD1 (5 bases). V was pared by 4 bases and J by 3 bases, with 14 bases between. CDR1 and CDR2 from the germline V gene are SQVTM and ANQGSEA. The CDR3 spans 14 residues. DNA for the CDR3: TGCAGCGTTGGGGGCCCGGTCGTGACAGATACGCAGTATTTT. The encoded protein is CSVGGPVVTDTQYF.

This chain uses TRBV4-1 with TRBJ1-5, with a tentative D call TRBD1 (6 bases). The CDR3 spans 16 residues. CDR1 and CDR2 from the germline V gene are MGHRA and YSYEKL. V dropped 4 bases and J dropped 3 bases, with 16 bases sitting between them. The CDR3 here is CASSPSGGPVNQPQHF. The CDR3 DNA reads TGCGCCAGCAGCCCCAGTGGGGGGCCGGTCAATCAGCCCCAGCATTTT.

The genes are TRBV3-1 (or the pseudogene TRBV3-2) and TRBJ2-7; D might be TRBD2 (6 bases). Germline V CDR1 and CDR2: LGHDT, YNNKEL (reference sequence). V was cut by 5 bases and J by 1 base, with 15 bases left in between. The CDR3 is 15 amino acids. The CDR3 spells CASSRSAGPSYEQYF. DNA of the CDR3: TGTGCCAGCAGCAGGTCGGCGGGGCCTTCCTACGAGCAGTACTTC.

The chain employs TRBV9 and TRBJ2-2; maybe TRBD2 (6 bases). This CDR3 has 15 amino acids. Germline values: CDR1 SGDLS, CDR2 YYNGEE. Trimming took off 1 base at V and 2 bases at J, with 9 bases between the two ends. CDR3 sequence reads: CASSVLGGNTGELFF. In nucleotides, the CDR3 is TGTGCCAGCAGCGTATTGGGGGGTAACACCGGGGAGCTGTTTTTT.

CDR3 region: CASSPDRGDTEAFF. DNA for the CDR3: TGCGCCAGCAGCCCAGACAGGGGGGACACTGAAGCTTTCTTT. The V and J genes are TRBV5-1 and TRBJ1-1; 9 bases align to TRBD1. Trimming at V came to 4 bases and at J to 3 bases, leaving 4 bases not matched to a gene. The length of the CDR3 is 14 residues. Germline CDR1 reads SGHRS; CDR2 reads YFSETQ.

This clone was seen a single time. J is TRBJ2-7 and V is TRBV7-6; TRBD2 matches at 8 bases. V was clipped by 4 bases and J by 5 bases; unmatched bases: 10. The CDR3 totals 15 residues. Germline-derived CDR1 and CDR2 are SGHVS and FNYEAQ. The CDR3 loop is CASSSGGAGVHEQYF. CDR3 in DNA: TGTGCCAGCAGCTCGGGGGGAGCGGGAGTGCACGAGCAGTACTTC.

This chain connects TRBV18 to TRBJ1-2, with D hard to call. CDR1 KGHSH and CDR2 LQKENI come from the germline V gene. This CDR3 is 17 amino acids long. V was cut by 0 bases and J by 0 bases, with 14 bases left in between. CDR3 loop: CASSPPVLYRSNYGYTF. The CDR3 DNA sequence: TGTGCCAGCTCACCACCTGTCTTATACAGATCTAACTATGGCTACACCTTC.

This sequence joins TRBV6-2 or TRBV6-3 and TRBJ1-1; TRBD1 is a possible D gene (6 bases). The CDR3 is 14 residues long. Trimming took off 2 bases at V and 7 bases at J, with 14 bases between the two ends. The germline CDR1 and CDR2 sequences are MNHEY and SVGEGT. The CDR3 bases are TGTGCCAGCAGTTACGTCGGGGGGCGGGTTGAAGCTTTCTTT. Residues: CASSYVGGRVEAFF.

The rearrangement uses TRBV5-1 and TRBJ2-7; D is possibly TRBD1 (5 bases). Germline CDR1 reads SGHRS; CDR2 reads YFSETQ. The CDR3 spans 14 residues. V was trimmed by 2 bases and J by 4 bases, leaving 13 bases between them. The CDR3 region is CASSFQGGAYEQYF. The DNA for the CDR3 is TGCGCCAGCAGCTTTCAGGGTGGGGCGTACGAGCAGTACTTC.

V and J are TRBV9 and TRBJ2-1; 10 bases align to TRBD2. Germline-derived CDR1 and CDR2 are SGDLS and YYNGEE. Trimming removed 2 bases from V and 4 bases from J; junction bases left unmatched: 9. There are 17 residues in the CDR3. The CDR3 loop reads CASSVGSGGAWYNEQFF. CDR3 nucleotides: TGTGCCAGCAGCGTCGGAAGCGGGGGGGCCTGGTACAATGAGCAGTTCTTC.

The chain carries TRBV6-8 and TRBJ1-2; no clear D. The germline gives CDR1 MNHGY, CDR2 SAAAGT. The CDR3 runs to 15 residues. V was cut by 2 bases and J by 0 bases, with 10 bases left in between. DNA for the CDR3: TGTGCCAGCAGTTACAGACAAAAAGCTAACTATGGCTACACCTTC. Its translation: CASSYRQKANYGYTF.

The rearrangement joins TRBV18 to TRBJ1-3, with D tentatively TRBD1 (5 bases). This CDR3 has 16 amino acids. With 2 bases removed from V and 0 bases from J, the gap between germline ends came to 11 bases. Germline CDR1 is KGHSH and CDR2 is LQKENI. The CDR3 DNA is TGTGCCAGCTCACCAAGACAGATTTCCTCTGGAAACACCATATATTTT. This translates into CASSPRQISSGNTIYF.

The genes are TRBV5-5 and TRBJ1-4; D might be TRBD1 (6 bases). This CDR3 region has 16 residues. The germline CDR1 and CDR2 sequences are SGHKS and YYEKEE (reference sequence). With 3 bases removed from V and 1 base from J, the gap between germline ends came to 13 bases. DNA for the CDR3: TGTGCCAGCAGCTCGCTAACAGGGATAACTAATGAAAAACTGTTTTTT. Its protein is CASSSLTGITNEKLFF.

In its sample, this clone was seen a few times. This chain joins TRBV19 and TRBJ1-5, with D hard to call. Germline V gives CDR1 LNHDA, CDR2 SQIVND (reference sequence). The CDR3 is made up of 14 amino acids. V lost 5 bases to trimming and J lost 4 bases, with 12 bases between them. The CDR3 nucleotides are TGTGCCAGTAGTCAACGAACAAATAATCAGCCCCAGCATTTT. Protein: CASSQRTNNQPQHF.

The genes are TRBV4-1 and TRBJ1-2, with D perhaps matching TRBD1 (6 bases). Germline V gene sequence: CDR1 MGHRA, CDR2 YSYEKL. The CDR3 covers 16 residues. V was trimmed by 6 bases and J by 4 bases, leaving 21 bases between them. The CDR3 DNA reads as TGCGCCAGCAGAGGTAACAGGGATGGGTGGGTCTATGGCTACACCTTC. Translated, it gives CASRGNRDGWVYGYTF.

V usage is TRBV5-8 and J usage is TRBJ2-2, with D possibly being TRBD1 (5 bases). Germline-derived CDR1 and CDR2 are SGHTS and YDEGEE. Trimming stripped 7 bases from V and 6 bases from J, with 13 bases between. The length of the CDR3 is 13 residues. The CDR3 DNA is TGTGCCAGCGGACGACAGTTGGCCGGGGAGCTGTTTTTT. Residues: CASGRQLAGELFF.

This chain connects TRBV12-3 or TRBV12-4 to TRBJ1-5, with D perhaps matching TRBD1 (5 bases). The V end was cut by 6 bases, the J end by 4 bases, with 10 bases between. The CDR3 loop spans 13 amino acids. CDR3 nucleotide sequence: TGTGCCAGCAGCTTGACAGAGAATCAGCCCCAGCATTTT. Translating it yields CASSLTENQPQHF.

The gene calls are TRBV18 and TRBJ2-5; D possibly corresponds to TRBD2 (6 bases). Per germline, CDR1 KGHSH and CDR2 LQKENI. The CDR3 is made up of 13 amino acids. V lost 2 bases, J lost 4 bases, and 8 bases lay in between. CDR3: CASSPVGRETQYF. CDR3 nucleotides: TGTGCCAGCTCACCAGTCGGGAGAGAGACCCAGTACTTC.

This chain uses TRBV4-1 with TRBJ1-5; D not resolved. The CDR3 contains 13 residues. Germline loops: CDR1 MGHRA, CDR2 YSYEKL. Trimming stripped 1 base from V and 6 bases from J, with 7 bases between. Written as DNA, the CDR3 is TGCGCCAGCAGCCAAGGTTTTGGTCAGCCCCAGCATTTT. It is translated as CASSQGFGQPQHF.

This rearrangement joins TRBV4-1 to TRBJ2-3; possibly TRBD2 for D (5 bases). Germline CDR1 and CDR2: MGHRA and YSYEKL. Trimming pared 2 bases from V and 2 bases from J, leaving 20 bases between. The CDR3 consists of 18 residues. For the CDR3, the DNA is TGCGCCAGCAGCCAATCCCAGGCGCAGCCGGGGAACACAGATACGCAGTATTTT. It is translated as CASSQSQAQPGNTDTQYF.

In DNA form, the CDR3 reads TGTGCCAGCAGCTTGGGCAGGGCTGATTCACCCCTCCACTTT. As protein: CASSLGRADSPLHF. The gene calls are TRBV5-6 and TRBJ1-6, with D tentatively TRBD1 (5 bases). There are 14 residues in the CDR3. Looked up from germline, CDR1 is SGHDT and CDR2 is YYEEEE. V dropped 0 bases and J dropped 8 bases, with 9 bases sitting between them. Together with reference TRBV5-6 and TRBJ1-6, the CDR3 gives the full variable domain: DAGVTQSPTHLIKTRGQQVTLRCSPKSGHDTVSWYQQALGQGPQFIFQYYEEEERQRGNFPDRFSGHQFPNYSSELNVNALLLGDSALYLCASSLGRADSPLHFGNGTRLTVT.

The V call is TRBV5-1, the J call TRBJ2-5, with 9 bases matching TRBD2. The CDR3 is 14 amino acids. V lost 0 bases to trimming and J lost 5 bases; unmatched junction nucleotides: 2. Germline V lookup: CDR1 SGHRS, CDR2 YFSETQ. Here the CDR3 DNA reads TGCGCCAGCAGCTTGGATAGCGGGAGCGAGACCCAGTACTTC. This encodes CASSLDSGSETQYF.

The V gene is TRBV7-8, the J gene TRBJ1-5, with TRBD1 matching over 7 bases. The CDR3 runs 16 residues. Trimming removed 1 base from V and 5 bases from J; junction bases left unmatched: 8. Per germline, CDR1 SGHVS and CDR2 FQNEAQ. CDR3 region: CASSLGRGVRDQPQHF. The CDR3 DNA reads TGTGCCAGCAGCTTAGGCAGGGGGGTACGGGATCAGCCCCAGCATTTT.

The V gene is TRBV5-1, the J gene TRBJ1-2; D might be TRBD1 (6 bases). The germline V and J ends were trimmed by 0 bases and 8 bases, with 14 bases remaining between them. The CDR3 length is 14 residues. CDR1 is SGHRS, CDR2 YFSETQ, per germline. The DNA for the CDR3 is TGCGCCAGCAGCTTGGTCACAGGGTCACGGGGCTACACCTTC. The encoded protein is CASSLVTGSRGYTF.

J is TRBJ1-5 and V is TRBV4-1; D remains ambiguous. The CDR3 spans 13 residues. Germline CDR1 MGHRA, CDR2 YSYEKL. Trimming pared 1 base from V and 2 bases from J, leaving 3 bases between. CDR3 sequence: CASSQAGNQPQHF. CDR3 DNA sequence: TGCGCCAGCAGCCAAGCAGGCAATCAGCCCCAGCATTTT.

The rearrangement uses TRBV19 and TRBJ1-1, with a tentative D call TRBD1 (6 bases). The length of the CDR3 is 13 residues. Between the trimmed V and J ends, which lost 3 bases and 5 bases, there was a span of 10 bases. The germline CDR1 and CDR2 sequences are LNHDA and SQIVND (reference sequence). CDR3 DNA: TGTGCCAGTAGTATCAGGGGTTGGACTGAAGCTTTCTTT. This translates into CASSIRGWTEAFF.